The rows below give T cell receptor beta chains drawn from one sample of a study of shared clonotypes between healthy human individuals. Here immunoSEQ multiplex PCR was the method, and the copy in TCRdb shows in-frame clones only, minus some. In the table there are hundreds of thousands of clones, around 75% of which are singletons. The material sequenced was PBMCs. The receptor set was obtained from a woman between 40 and 50 years old in good health. Some clones in this sample may be carry-over from other donors' samples. Both conserved end residues are part of each CDR3. Fields, in order: V gene, CDR3 length, clone size, D gene, J gene, CDR3 DNA, CDR3 protein. A D gene is named only where the DNA matches it firmly. Rows may omit the clone size; those that give it use once, few, many or a size class.

V gene: TRBV9
CDR3 length: 14
clone size: -
D gene: TRBD2
J gene: TRBJ2-7
CDR3 DNA: TGTGCCAGCAGCGACAGCGGGAGTGGTCTCGAGCAGTACTTC
CDR3 protein: CASSDSGSGLEQYF

V gene: TRBV5-1
CDR3 length: 15
clone size: -
D gene: -
J gene: TRBJ2-7
CDR3 DNA: TGCGCCAGCAGTACGGCTGCCCCGGATAGGGACGAGCAGTACTTC
CDR3 protein: CASSTAAPDRDEQYF

V gene: TRBV18
CDR3 length: 14
clone size: -
D gene: TRBD1
J gene: TRBJ2-7
CDR3 DNA: TGTGCCAGCTCACCAGGGACAGGTGTCTACGAGCAGTACTTC
CDR3 protein: CASSPGTGVYEQYF

V gene: TRBV5-6
CDR3 length: 13
clone size: -
D gene: -
J gene: TRBJ2-3
CDR3 DNA: TGCGCCAGCAGCTGGGAAAGGGCAGATACGCAGTATTTT
CDR3 protein: CASSWERADTQYF

V gene: TRBV29-1
CDR3 length: 11
clone size: few
D gene: -
J gene: TRBJ2-3
CDR3 DNA: TGCAGCGTTGACAGCGGAGATACGCAGTATTTT
CDR3 protein: CSVDSGDTQYF

V gene: TRBV6-5
CDR3 length: 13
clone size: -
D gene: -
J gene: TRBJ2-2
CDR3 DNA: TGTGCCAGCAGCCGGGACATCACCGGGGAGCTGTTTTTT
CDR3 protein: CASSRDITGELFF

V gene: TRBV7-2
CDR3 length: 15
clone size: -
D gene: TRBD1
J gene: TRBJ2-2
CDR3 DNA: TGTGCCAGCAGCCCCCGAGACAGGGCGGCCGGGGAGCTGTTTTTT
CDR3 protein: CASSPRDRAAGELFF

V gene: TRBV27
CDR3 length: 14
clone size: -
D gene: -
J gene: TRBJ1-5
CDR3 DNA: TGTGCCAGCACCCGAAGGGGGAGCAATCAGCCCCAGCATTTT
CDR3 protein: CASTRRGSNQPQHF

V gene: TRBV29-1
CDR3 length: 13
clone size: -
D gene: -
J gene: TRBJ1-2
CDR3 DNA: TGCAGCGTTGAAGATCTTCACCGGGATGGCTACACCTTC
CDR3 protein: CSVEDLHRDGYTF

V gene: TRBV30
CDR3 length: 14
clone size: once
D gene: -
J gene: TRBJ2-1
CDR3 DNA: TGTGCCTGGAGACCCCGGGACCGATACAATGAGCAGTTCTTC
CDR3 protein: CAWRPRDRYNEQFF

V gene: TRBV7-3
CDR3 length: 15
clone size: -
D gene: TRBD1
J gene: TRBJ2-5
CDR3 DNA: TGTGCCAGCAGCTCGGGACAGGGGAGAGAAGAGACCCAGTACTTC
CDR3 protein: CASSSGQGREETQYF

V gene: TRBV4-1
CDR3 length: 16
clone size: -
D gene: -
J gene: TRBJ2-7
CDR3 DNA: TGCGCCAGCAGCCACCTCGCAGGGAGTAGCTCCTACGAGCAGTACTTC
CDR3 protein: CASSHLAGSSSYEQYF

V gene: TRBV9
CDR3 length: 16
clone size: -
D gene: -
J gene: TRBJ2-1
CDR3 DNA: TGTGCCAGCAGCCCCCAGCCGCGGGACCCCTACAATGAGCAGTTCTTC
CDR3 protein: CASSPQPRDPYNEQFF

V gene: TRBV19
CDR3 length: 14
clone size: -
D gene: TRBD1
J gene: TRBJ2-5
CDR3 DNA: TGTGCCAGTAGCCCGGGGCGGGACAGGAAGACCCAGTACTTC
CDR3 protein: CASSPGRDRKTQYF

V gene: TRBV2
CDR3 length: 11
clone size: -
D gene: -
J gene: TRBJ2-1
CDR3 DNA: TGTGCCAGCAGCAGGGGACTAAAGCAGTTCTTC
CDR3 protein: CASSRGLKQFF

V gene: TRBV5-1
CDR3 length: 18
clone size: -
D gene: TRBD2
J gene: TRBJ2-7
CDR3 DNA: TGCGCCAGCAGATCGACGGGACTAGCGGGAGAGTGGTCCTACGAGCAGTACTTC
CDR3 protein: CASRSTGLAGEWSYEQYF

V gene: TRBV7-2
CDR3 length: 14
clone size: once
D gene: TRBD1
J gene: TRBJ2-1
CDR3 DNA: TGTGCCAGCAGCCAGGGGGCCCTAGGGAATGAGCAGTTCTTC
CDR3 protein: CASSQGALGNEQFF

V gene: TRBV5-1
CDR3 length: 15
clone size: -
D gene: -
J gene: TRBJ1-4
CDR3 DNA: TGCGCCAGCAGCTTGACTGGTTACCGGAATGAAAAACTGTTTTTT
CDR3 protein: CASSLTGYRNEKLFF

V gene: TRBV7-9
CDR3 length: 14
clone size: few
D gene: -
J gene: TRBJ1-1
CDR3 DNA: TGTGCCAGCAGCCCAACTGGGGTGAACACTGAAGCTTTCTTT
CDR3 protein: CASSPTGVNTEAFF

V gene: TRBV5-6
CDR3 length: 13
clone size: -
D gene: -
J gene: TRBJ2-7
CDR3 DNA: TGTGCCAGCAGCTTTGTTGCCGGGGGCGAGCAGTACTTC
CDR3 protein: CASSFVAGGEQYF

V gene: TRBV7-2
CDR3 length: 15
clone size: -
D gene: TRBD2
J gene: TRBJ2-1
CDR3 DNA: TGTGCCAGCAGCGGGACTAGAGGGTCCTACAATGAGCAGTTCTTC
CDR3 protein: CASSGTRGSYNEQFF

V gene: TRBV6-6
CDR3 length: 13
clone size: -
D gene: TRBD1
J gene: TRBJ2-2
CDR3 DNA: TGTGCCACCCGGACAGGGGAATCCGGGGAGCTGTTTTTT
CDR3 protein: CATRTGESGELFF

V gene: TRBV4-1
CDR3 length: 16
clone size: -
D gene: TRBD2
J gene: TRBJ2-7
CDR3 DNA: TGCGCCAGCAGCCAAGAAGGACTAGCCCACTCCTACGAGCAGTACTTC
CDR3 protein: CASSQEGLAHSYEQYF

V gene: TRBV7-3
CDR3 length: 14
clone size: -
D gene: -
J gene: TRBJ2-5
CDR3 DNA: TGTGCCAGCAGCCTCAACGGGGGCCAAGAGACCCAGTACTTC
CDR3 protein: CASSLNGGQETQYF

V gene: TRBV28
CDR3 length: 18
clone size: -
D gene: TRBD1
J gene: TRBJ2-6
CDR3 DNA: TGTGCCAGCAGTTCCACCGGGACAGGGGGCGCTGGGGCCAACGTCCTGACTTTC
CDR3 protein: CASSSTGTGGAGANVLTF

V gene: TRBV27
CDR3 length: 16
clone size: -
D gene: -
J gene: TRBJ2-7
CDR3 DNA: TGTGCCAGCAGTATGCAAACCGGGACCGGGGCTTACGAGCAGTACTTC
CDR3 protein: CASSMQTGTGAYEQYF

V gene: TRBV30
CDR3 length: 11
clone size: -
D gene: -
J gene: TRBJ2-7
CDR3 DNA: TGTGCCTGGAGTGGGGGCCGAGAGCAGTACTTC
CDR3 protein: CAWSGGREQYF

V gene: TRBV29-1
CDR3 length: 13
clone size: -
D gene: -
J gene: TRBJ2-6
CDR3 DNA: TGCAGCGTTGAAAAGACTGGGGCCAACGTCCTGACTTTC
CDR3 protein: CSVEKTGANVLTF

V gene: TRBV27
CDR3 length: 15
clone size: -
D gene: TRBD2
J gene: TRBJ2-5
CDR3 DNA: TGTGCCAGCAGTGTGTGGACTAGCGGACAAGAGACCCAGTACTTC
CDR3 protein: CASSVWTSGQETQYF

V gene: TRBV5-1
CDR3 length: 16
clone size: -
D gene: TRBD1
J gene: TRBJ1-3
CDR3 DNA: TGCGCCAGCAGCTTGGCCGGGACAGGGTTCGGAAACACCATATATTTT
CDR3 protein: CASSLAGTGFGNTIYF

V gene: TRBV27
CDR3 length: 15
clone size: -
D gene: TRBD1
J gene: TRBJ2-7
CDR3 DNA: TGTGCCAGCAGTTCGGCACCGGACAGGGTTCGGGAGCAGTACTTC
CDR3 protein: CASSSAPDRVREQYF

V gene: TRBV4-3
CDR3 length: 13
clone size: few
D gene: -
J gene: TRBJ2-7
CDR3 DNA: TGCGCCAGCAGCCAAGATCTAGAGGACGAGCAGTACTTC
CDR3 protein: CASSQDLEDEQYF

V gene: TRBV6-1
CDR3 length: 17
clone size: -
D gene: -
J gene: TRBJ2-1
CDR3 DNA: TGTGCCAGCAGTGATTCAGGGGCCCTCGACTCCTACAATGAGCAGTTCTTC
CDR3 protein: CASSDSGALDSYNEQFF

V gene: TRBV28
CDR3 length: 15
clone size: -
D gene: -
J gene: TRBJ1-5
CDR3 DNA: TGTGCCACCACCCGGGGGGGAAATAGCAATCAGCCCCAGCATTTT
CDR3 protein: CATTRGGNSNQPQHF

V gene: TRBV5-4
CDR3 length: 16
clone size: -
D gene: TRBD1
J gene: TRBJ2-2
CDR3 DNA: TGTGCCAGCAGCTTAAGGACAGGGGGCTCTATCGGGGAGCTGTTTTTT
CDR3 protein: CASSLRTGGSIGELFF

V gene: TRBV28
CDR3 length: 11
clone size: -
D gene: TRBD1
J gene: TRBJ1-1
CDR3 DNA: TGTGCCAGCAGCATTCGGTGGGGACAGGCCTTT
CDR3 protein: CASSIRWGQAF

V gene: TRBV7-9
CDR3 length: 17
clone size: -
D gene: TRBD2
J gene: TRBJ2-1
CDR3 DNA: TGTGCCAGCAGCCCTAAGGGCGGGAGGGCCAATACCCATGAGCAGTTCTTC
CDR3 protein: CASSPKGGRANTHEQFF

V gene: TRBV7-9
CDR3 length: 15
clone size: -
D gene: TRBD1
J gene: TRBJ1-2
CDR3 DNA: TGTGCCAGCACACTAGCTGGGACAGGGGGCTATGGCTACACCTTC
CDR3 protein: CASTLAGTGGYGYTF

V gene: TRBV5-1
CDR3 length: 15
clone size: -
D gene: TRBD2
J gene: TRBJ2-1
CDR3 DNA: TGCGCCAGCAGCTTTGGGACTAGCGGGAACAATGAGCAGTTCTTC
CDR3 protein: CASSFGTSGNNEQFF

V gene: TRBV7-8
CDR3 length: 16
clone size: once
D gene: TRBD1
J gene: TRBJ1-4
CDR3 DNA: TGTGCCAGCAGCTTATTGCGGACAGGGAGGTTAGAAAAACTGTTTTTT
CDR3 protein: CASSLLRTGRLEKLFF

V gene: TRBV7-8
CDR3 length: 13
clone size: few
D gene: -
J gene: TRBJ2-7
CDR3 DNA: TGTGCCAGCAGCTTCCAGGACCGCTACGAGCAGTACTTC
CDR3 protein: CASSFQDRYEQYF

V gene: TRBV4-2
CDR3 length: 15
clone size: -
D gene: TRBD1
J gene: TRBJ1-5
CDR3 DNA: TGTGCCAGCAGCCATAGGACAGGAAGCAATCAGCCCCAGCATTTT
CDR3 protein: CASSHRTGSNQPQHF

V gene: TRBV18
CDR3 length: 16
clone size: -
D gene: -
J gene: TRBJ2-7
CDR3 DNA: TGTGCCAGCTCACCACCGACGGGTCGAGGGACGGGGGAGCAGTACTTC
CDR3 protein: CASSPPTGRGTGEQYF

V gene: TRBV4-2
CDR3 length: 17
clone size: -
D gene: TRBD1
J gene: TRBJ1-1
CDR3 DNA: TGTGCCAGCAGCCAAGACTTCGGAGGACAGGGGGGCACTGAAGCTTTCTTT
CDR3 protein: CASSQDFGGQGGTEAFF

V gene: TRBV5-6
CDR3 length: 12
clone size: -
D gene: -
J gene: TRBJ2-7
CDR3 DNA: TGTGCCAGCAGCTTGTGGGGGAACGAGCAGTACTTC
CDR3 protein: CASSLWGNEQYF

V gene: TRBV6-4
CDR3 length: 14
clone size: few
D gene: TRBD2
J gene: TRBJ2-1
CDR3 DNA: TGTGCCAGCAGTGGACTAGCGGGAGGCAATGAGCAGTTCTTC
CDR3 protein: CASSGLAGGNEQFF

V gene: TRBV9
CDR3 length: 15
clone size: -
D gene: -
J gene: TRBJ1-3
CDR3 DNA: TGTGCCAGCAGCGTAGACCCAAACTCTGGAAACACCATATATTTT
CDR3 protein: CASSVDPNSGNTIYF

V gene: TRBV7-9
CDR3 length: 17
clone size: -
D gene: TRBD2
J gene: TRBJ2-5
CDR3 DNA: TGTGCCAGCAGCTCTACCTTACTAGCGGGGAAACAAGAGACCCAGTACTTC
CDR3 protein: CASSSTLLAGKQETQYF

V gene: TRBV5-4
CDR3 length: 16
clone size: -
D gene: TRBD1
J gene: TRBJ2-2
CDR3 DNA: TGTGCCAGCAGCTTGACCGGGACAGGGAACACCGGGGAGCTGTTTTTT
CDR3 protein: CASSLTGTGNTGELFF

V gene: TRBV7-2
CDR3 length: 12
clone size: -
D gene: -
J gene: TRBJ1-5
CDR3 DNA: TGTGCCAGCAGCCGGGACAATCAGCCCCAGCATTTT
CDR3 protein: CASSRDNQPQHF

V gene: TRBV5-1
CDR3 length: 17
clone size: once
D gene: -
J gene: TRBJ2-2
CDR3 DNA: TGCGCCAGCAGCCTAACTCCAGGAGTCTCGAACACCGGGGAGCTGTTTTTT
CDR3 protein: CASSLTPGVSNTGELFF

V gene: TRBV27
CDR3 length: 15
clone size: -
D gene: TRBD2
J gene: TRBJ2-7
CDR3 DNA: TGTGCCAGCAGTCGCGGGACTAGCGGGAGTAGCGAGCAGTACTTC
CDR3 protein: CASSRGTSGSSEQYF